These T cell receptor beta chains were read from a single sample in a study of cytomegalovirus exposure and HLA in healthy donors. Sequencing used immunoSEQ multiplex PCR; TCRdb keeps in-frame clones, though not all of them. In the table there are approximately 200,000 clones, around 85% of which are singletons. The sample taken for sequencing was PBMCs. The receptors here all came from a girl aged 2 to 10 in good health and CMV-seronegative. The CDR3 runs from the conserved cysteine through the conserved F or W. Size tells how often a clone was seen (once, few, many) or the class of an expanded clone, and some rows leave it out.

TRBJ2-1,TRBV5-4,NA,CASSPDNRGDEQFF
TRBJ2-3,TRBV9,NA,CASSVVGSGSSDTQYF
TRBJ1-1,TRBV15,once,CATSRAPGSNTEAFF
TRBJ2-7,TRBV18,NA,CASSPGTSGAYEQYF
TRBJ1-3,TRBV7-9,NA,CASSSDRASGNTIYF
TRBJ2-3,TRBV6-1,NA,CASSEWTDSTDTQYF
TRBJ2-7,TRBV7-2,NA,CASSLAHGGEYF
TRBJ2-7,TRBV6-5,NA,CASSRAGGADEQYF
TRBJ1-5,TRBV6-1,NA,CASSEIRRGTALVSNQPQHF
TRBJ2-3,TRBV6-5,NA,CAIRAGGTDTQYF
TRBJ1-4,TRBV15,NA,CATRDGATNEKLFF
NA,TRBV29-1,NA,CSVRTGYYEQYF
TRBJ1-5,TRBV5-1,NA,CASSWTGGAGQPQHF
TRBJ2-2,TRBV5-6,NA,CASSGTGVRELFF
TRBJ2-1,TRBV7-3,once,CASSFSGSGEQFF
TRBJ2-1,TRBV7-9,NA,CASSPRYRAGEQFF
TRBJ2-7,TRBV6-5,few,CASSLGGDTIYEQYF
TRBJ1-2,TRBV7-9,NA,CASRTGHYGYTF
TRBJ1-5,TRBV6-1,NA,CATRGTGVNQPQHF
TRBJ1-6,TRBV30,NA,CAWSLDSPLHF
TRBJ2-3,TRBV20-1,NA,CSALLDTQYF
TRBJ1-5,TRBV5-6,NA,CASSLGTGRQPQHF
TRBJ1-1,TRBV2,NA,CASSEGRMNTEAFF
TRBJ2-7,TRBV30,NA,CAWSWGEFTYEQYF
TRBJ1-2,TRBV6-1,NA,CASSQTGINGYTF
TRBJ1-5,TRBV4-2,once,CASSPGNNQPQHF
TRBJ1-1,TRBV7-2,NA,CASSTRTGRNTEAFF
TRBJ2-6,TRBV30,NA,CACDPGSGANVLTF
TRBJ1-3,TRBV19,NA,CASSTQGLPGNTIYF
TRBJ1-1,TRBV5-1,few,CASSLEGHQNTEAFF
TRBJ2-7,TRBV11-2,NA,CASSPYRESSHEQYF
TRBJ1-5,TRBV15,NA,CATSRHAGQFSNQPQHF
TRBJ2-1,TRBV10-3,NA,CAISESKTSGSPHEQFF
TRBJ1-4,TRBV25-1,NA,CASIQPRPLPDEKLFF
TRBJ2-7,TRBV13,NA,CASSFRGVWYEQYF
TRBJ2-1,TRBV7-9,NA,CASSLAPNNEQFF
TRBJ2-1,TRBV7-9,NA,CASSSGQEQFF
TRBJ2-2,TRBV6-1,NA,CASSESGGAGELFF
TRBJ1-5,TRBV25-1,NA,CASSEQGNSNQPQHF
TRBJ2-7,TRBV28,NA,CASTTSRTGLDEQYF
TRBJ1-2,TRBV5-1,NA,CASRTGTSPRYGYTF
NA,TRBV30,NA,CAWSVTSGRQYEQYF
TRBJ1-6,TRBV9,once,CASSVGGTGATYNSPLHF